Below, one T cell receptor (beta chain) is given with its context. Its antigen remains unknown. The entry originates in a study of T-cell memory formation after mild COVID-19. Study-wide background: Most TCR clusters belonged to a single donor.

Trimming left V 7 bases short and J 4 bases short, with 10 bases between. This CDR3 comprises 12 residues. TCRdb independently ran MiXCR on the 5' RACE reads; one entry per CDR3 protein. Counted here are around 340,000 distinct CDR3 sequences, 10% to 15% occurring once; the ten biggest clones make up 20% to 25%. Study observations and caveats: Detection of some responders pre-infection suggested pre-existing cross-reactive memory T cells participated. Day 15 to 85 contractors were CD4/CD8 balanced; later expanders leaned CD4+. Shrinking CD4+ clones were chiefly CM and EM; CD8+ ones were chiefly EMRA.

The source of this sequence is a man between 18 and 29 years old who had mild COVID-19 (a few samples of this study predate the infection). Cell type and time point are not known. What was sequenced was PBMCs or a T cell subset sorted from them (not recorded which). The chain has TRBV6-7 and TRBJ1-2, with D possibly matching TRBD1 (6 bases). TRBV6-7 is treated as an ORF (open reading frame) with a function not yet certain. The CDR3 spells CASNRVGYGYTF. CDR3 sequence (DNA): TGTGCCAGCAACAGGGTGGGCTATGGCTACACCTTC.